A single sample is the source of the 6 T cell receptor beta chains below, sequenced in a study of CD8+CD57+ T cells in acquired aplastic anemia. Sequenced patients had shown CD8+CD57+ cell expansion by flow cytometry. For CDR3 and TCR beta VDJ profiling, genomic DNA was the template used. From the reads, TCRdb called clonotypes with MiXCR, one entry per CDR3 protein. Seen here are 75,000 to 100,000 distinct CDR3 sequences, around 62% observed once, and the top ten hold approximately 60%. The source material was sorted CD4+, CD8+, or CD8+CD57+ T cells (not recorded which) from PBMCs. These receptors all come from a human donor with aplastic anemia.

The V call is TRBV15, the J call TRBJ2-5; D possibly matches TRBD1 or TRBD2 (6 bases each). The V end was cut by 5 bases, the J end by 5 bases, with 15 bases between. CDR1 LNHNV and CDR2 YYDKDF come from the germline V gene (reference sequence). The CDR3 loop spans 14 amino acids. Here the CDR3 reads CATSPDQGRETQYF. CDR3 nucleotides: TGTGCCACCAGCCCCGATCAGGGGAGGGAGACCCAGTACTTC.

This clonotype was picked up a small number of times. The chain uses TRBV25-1 and TRBJ1-2; tentative D call: TRBD1 (5 bases). Germline assignment: CDR1 MGHDK and CDR2 SYGVNS. The V and J ends lost 3 bases and 5 bases respectively, with 13 bases between them. The CDR3 extends over 14 amino acids. CDR3 sequence reads: CASSEGGGMYGYTF. The CDR3 DNA follows: TGTGCCAGCAGTGAGGGGGGAGGGATGTATGGCTACACCTTC.

The rearrangement uses TRBV24-1 and TRBJ2-5; perhaps TRBD1 as D (6 bases). Germline V gives CDR1 KGHDR, CDR2 SFDVKD. This CDR3 contains 16 residues. The ends were cut back, 0 bases at V and 2 bases at J, with 12 bases in the middle. CDR3 region: CATSDLTTGGQETQYF. The CDR3 DNA reads as TGTGCCACCAGTGATTTGACGACAGGAGGTCAAGAGACCCAGTACTTC.

The CDR3 loop is CSARAPGTGDDSPLHF. The CDR3 DNA sequence: TGCAGTGCTAGAGCCCCCGGGACAGGGGACGACTCACCCCTCCACTTT. The V gene is TRBV20-1, the J gene TRBJ1-6; 10 nucleotides match TRBD1. V shed 1 base, J shed 10 bases, and the junction held 10 bases outside the gene matches. This CDR3 region has 16 residues. The V gene's germline CDR1 is DFQATT and CDR2 SNEGSKA (reference sequence).

The CDR3 is CSVVRPRTESYEQYF. The CDR3 DNA follows: TGCAGCGTTGTACGACCGAGGACAGAGAGCTACGAGCAGTACTTC. V usage is TRBV29-1 and J usage is TRBJ2-7; possibly TRBD1 for D (6 bases). CDR3 length: 15 residues. Germline V gene lookup returns CDR1 SQVTM and CDR2 ANQGSEA. Deletions cut 4 bases from V and 3 bases from J, with 19 bases between.

In its sample, this clonotype was seen many times. The V call is TRBV2, the J call TRBJ2-7; no clear D gene. This CDR3 is built from 13 residues. The germline V gene has CDR1 SNHLY and CDR2 FYNNEI. Trimming removed 1 base from V and 2 bases from J, with 6 bases in between. DNA for the CDR3: TGTGCCAGCAGTGAAGTCCCCACCTACGAGCAGTACTTC. It specifies CASSEVPTYEQYF.